The rows below give T cell receptor beta chains drawn from one sample of a study of blood T cell repertoires in COVID-19. Profiling relied on immunoSEQ multiplex PCR, and the TCRdb table lists in-frame clones only, not all of them. This sample has more than 250,000 clones; around 84% occur once, and the top ten carry over 9.5%. Input material: PBMCs or T cells enriched from blood (not recorded which). These TCRs come from a woman younger than 30 who had recovered from COVID-19. CDR3s include the opening cysteine and the closing phenylalanine or tryptophan. Each record gives: D gene, clone size, V gene, J gene, CDR3 DNA, CDR3 protein. D genes are given only for firm matches. Clone size is stated in some rows and not others, as once, few, many or a class when expanded.

.	.	TRBV28	TRBJ2-7	TGTGCCAGCACCAAGACGCAGGGGGGCTACGAGCAGTACTTC	CASTKTQGGYEQYF
.	.	TRBV7-3	TRBJ2-3	TGTGCCAGCAGGGGTGGCGGACTCACAGATACGCAGTATTTT	CASRGGGLTDTQYF
.	.	TRBV7-9	TRBJ1-6	TGTGCCAGCAGCCACGCTAATAGTAAGGGGGTTAGTTCACCCCTCCACTTT	CASSHANSKGVSSPLHF
TRBD2	.	TRBV30	TRBJ2-7	TGTGCCTGGAGTGGGACTAGCGGGCAGAGCGAGCAGTACTTC	CAWSGTSGQSEQYF
.	.	TRBV7-8	TRBJ1-1	TGTGCCAGCAGCTTAGAGGGGCAGATGAACACTGAAGCTTTCTTT	CASSLEGQMNTEAFF
TRBD2	.	TRBV18	TRBJ2-1	TGTGCCAGCTCACCCGGACTAGCGGGGGTTCGGAATGAGCAGTTCTTC	CASSPGLAGVRNEQFF
TRBD1	.	TRBV7-9	TRBJ2-7	TGTGCCAGCAGTTCCCGGGACAGGGTTTACGAGCAGTACTTC	CASSSRDRVYEQYF
.	.	TRBV5-4	TRBJ1-2	TGTGCCAGCAGCTTGGTGGCAGGACTCTATGGCTACACCTTC	CASSLVAGLYGYTF
.	.	TRBV18	TRBJ1-2	TGTGCCAGCTCACCACCCGCAGGGAGGAACTATGGCTACACCTTC	CASSPPAGRNYGYTF
TRBD1	.	TRBV19	TRBJ2-3	TGTGCCACTAGCCCTCGACAGGGATCGCGCACAGATACGCAGTATTTT	CATSPRQGSRTDTQYF
.	.	TRBV24-1	TRBJ1-6	TGTGCCACCAGTGGTAACGGGGAATGGTCACCCCTCCACTTT	CATSGNGEWSPLHF
.	once	TRBV12-3/TRBV12-4	TRBJ1-2	TGTGCCAGCAGTTTAGCACACCACTATGGCTACACCTTC	CASSLAHHYGYTF
.	.	TRBV28	TRBJ1-2	TGTGCCAGCAGTCCACAGTATTACTATGGCTACACCTTC	CASSPQYYYGYTF
.	.	TRBV19	TRBJ1-2	TGTGCCAGTTCGTTTATGGCGGGTGGCTACACCTTC	CASSFMAGGYTF
TRBD1	.	TRBV9	TRBJ2-2	TGTGCCAGCAGCGTAGGGACAGGGGTCAACACCGGGGAGCTGTTTTTT	CASSVGTGVNTGELFF
.	.	TRBV9	TRBJ2-1	TGTGCCAGCAGCGTAGAGGGCGGGGCTAACAATGAGCAGTTCTTC	CASSVEGGANNEQFF
.	.	TRBV3-1/TRBV3-2	TRBJ1-1	TGTGCCAGCAGCCAAACCGGGAGCACTGAAGCTTTCTTT	CASSQTGSTEAFF
.	.	TRBV15	TRBJ1-4	TGTGCCACCAGCAGAGGTGGAGCGAGGGATGATGAAAAACTGTTTTTT	CATSRGGARDDEKLFF
TRBD1	.	TRBV14	TRBJ1-6	TGTGCCAGCAGCCCGGGACAGGGGATTAATTCACCCCTCCACTTT	CASSPGQGINSPLHF
.	.	TRBV7-2	TRBJ1-5	TGTGCCAGCAGCTTAGCTGCGGGGGATCAGCCCCAGCATTTT	CASSLAAGDQPQHF
.	.	TRBV14	TRBJ2-5	TGTGCCAGCAGCCTCATGGGCCCTCAAACCTTCCAAGAGACCCAGTACTTC	CASSLMGPQTFQETQYF
TRBD2	.	TRBV27	TRBJ2-1	TGTGCCAGCGCAAGGACTAGCGGGAGTGGGTACAATGAGCAGTTCTTC	CASARTSGSGYNEQFF
.	.	TRBV29-1	TRBJ1-1	TGCAGCGTTGAACGGCAGGGGACGAACACTGAAGCTTTCTTT	CSVERQGTNTEAFF
TRBD1	.	TRBV6-2/TRBV6-3	TRBJ1-1	TGTGCCAGCAGTTATTGGACAGGGAGCACTGAAGCTTTCTTT	CASSYWTGSTEAFF
.	few	TRBV11-3	TRBJ1-2	TGTGCCAGCAGCTTAGACCTCGTCGGTAACGGGGGGGACTATGGCTACACCTTC	CASSLDLVGNGGDYGYTF
.	once	TRBV13	TRBJ1-1	TGTGCCAGCAGCTTAGGGTCTGGTAGGAACACTGAAGCTTTCTTT	CASSLGSGRNTEAFF
TRBD2	.	TRBV18	TRBJ2-5	TGTGCCAGCTCACCTCCCCGGACTAGCGGGGACCAAGAGACCCAGTACTTC	CASSPPRTSGDQETQYF
TRBD1	.	TRBV9	TRBJ2-7	TGTGCCAGCAGCCCTAGGATTGCAGGGGGCGCTCCCGAGCAGTACTTC	CASSPRIAGGAPEQYF
.	.	TRBV2	TRBJ1-1	TGTGCCAGCACGGGCGGAGGTTGGACTGAAGCTTTCTTT	CASTGGGWTEAFF
.	.	TRBV27	TRBJ1-6	TGTGCCAGCAGTTACTCCGGTGGGCAGGATTCACCCCTCCACTTT	CASSYSGGQDSPLHF
.	.	TRBV7-2	TRBJ2-2	TGTGCCAGCAGCTTAGGGGGCACCACCGGGGAGCTGTTTTTT	CASSLGGTTGELFF
.	.	TRBV24-1	TRBJ1-2	TGTGCCACCAGTGATCTTCGGGATGGCTACACCTTC	CATSDLRDGYTF
.	.	TRBV6-6	TRBJ2-7	TGTGCCAGCAGCGGGGACTCCTCCTACGAGCAGTACTTC	CASSGDSSYEQYF
.	.	TRBV28	TRBJ1-1	TGTGCCAGCAGACCGGGAGGGGGGAACACTGAAGCTTTCTTT	CASRPGGGNTEAFF
TRBD2	.	TRBV4-2	TRBJ2-7	TGTGCCAGCAGCCAGGAAGCGGGGGGTTACGAGCAGTACTTC	CASSQEAGGYEQYF
TRBD1	.	TRBV6-1	TRBJ1-2	TGTGCCAGCAGTGAAGACGCGGCAGGGGGTTGGGGCTACACCTTC	CASSEDAAGGWGYTF
TRBD2	.	TRBV3-1/TRBV3-2	TRBJ2-5	TGTGCCAGCAGCCTCCTAGCGGAAGAGACCCAGTACTTC	CASSLLAEETQYF
.	.	TRBV30	TRBJ1-4	TGTGCCTGGAGTGTCCGTGGGCGGGATGAAAAACTGTTTTTT	CAWSVRGRDEKLFF
.	.	TRBV28	TRBJ1-1	TGTGCCAGCAGTCTCTCTCCCACGAGGAACGGATTCTACACTGAAGCTTTCTTT	CASSLSPTRNGFYTEAFF
.	.	TRBV28	TRBJ2-6	TGTGCCAGCAGTACACACATAGGGGGTTCTGGGGCCAACGTCCTGACTTTC	CASSTHIGGSGANVLTF
.	.	TRBV9	TRBJ2-3	TGTGCCAGCAGCGTATTAGCCTCTAGCACAGATACGCAGTATTTT	CASSVLASSTDTQYF
.	few	TRBV28	TRBJ1-1	TGTGCCAGCAGTATAACCGGACTGAGTGAAGCTTTCTTT	CASSITGLSEAFF
.	.	TRBV6-1	TRBJ1-5	TGTGCCAGCAGTGAGGGGGGGGGCGGCAATCAGCCCCAGCATTTT	CASSEGGGGNQPQHF
TRBD2	.	TRBV9	TRBJ2-3	TGTGCCAGCAGCGTGACTAGCGGGTTCACAGATACGCAGTATTTT	CASSVTSGFTDTQYF
.	.	TRBV30	TRBJ1-2	TGTGCCTTCCACCGGGGGGCGCATGGCTACACCTTC	CAFHRGAHGYTF
TRBD2	.	TRBV4-1	TRBJ2-5	TGCGCCAGCAGCCAAAGACTAGCGGGGGTTGAGACCCAGTACTTC	CASSQRLAGVETQYF
TRBD2	once	TRBV28	TRBJ2-7	TGTGCCAGCGGCCTAGGCGGGAGCTCCTACGAGCAGTACTTC	CASGLGGSSYEQYF
TRBD2	once	TRBV9	TRBJ2-1	TGTGCCAGCAGCGCCGGGGGGGCCTCCTACAATGAGCAGTTCTTC	CASSAGGASYNEQFF
.	.	TRBV4-1	TRBJ1-5	TGCGCCAGCAGCCGGCTACGGGTGCGTCAGCCCCAGCATTTT	CASSRLRVRQPQHF
.	.	TRBV29-1	TRBJ1-1	TGCAGCGTTCTAAACACTGAAGCTTTCTTT	CSVLNTEAFF
.	.	TRBV19	TRBJ2-7	TGTGCCAGTAGCGATCATTTAACTTCAGGGCGTATCGGGTACGAGCAGTACTTC	CASSDHLTSGRIGYEQYF
TRBD1	.	TRBV6-5	TRBJ2-7	TGTGCCAGCAGGCCGGGACAGGGTTCCTACGAGCAGTACTTC	CASRPGQGSYEQYF
.	.	TRBV7-6	TRBJ2-1	TGTGCCAGCAGCTCCACCAATGGCCCCAATGAGCAGTTCTTC	CASSSTNGPNEQFF
TRBD1	.	TRBV10-3	TRBJ1-6	TGTGCCACCAAGGAGACAGGGCACAATTCACCCCTCCACTTT	CATKETGHNSPLHF
TRBD1	.	TRBV9	TRBJ2-1	TGTGCCAGCAGCGTGGGGACAGGCTACAATGAGCAGTTCTTC	CASSVGTGYNEQFF
.	once	TRBV5-1	TRBJ2-5	TGCGCCAGCAGCCCGAGTGACGGGGAGACCCAGTACTTC	CASSPSDGETQYF
TRBD2	.	TRBV9	TRBJ2-2	TGTGCCAGCAGCGTAGGGCTAGCGGGAGCCCACACCGGGGAGCTGTTTTTT	CASSVGLAGAHTGELFF
TRBD1	.	TRBV13	TRBJ2-7	TGTGCCAGCAGCTTGGTACAGGGGGCGGACGAGCAGTACTTC	CASSLVQGADEQYF
TRBD2	.	TRBV28	TRBJ2-7	TGTGCCAGCAGTCCTCTAGGACTAGCCTACGAGCAGTACTTC	CASSPLGLAYEQYF